These 5 T cell receptor beta chains originate from one sample sequenced in a study of blood T cell repertoires in COVID-19. Clones were sequenced by immunoSEQ multiplex PCR, and TCRdb holds only the in-frame ones, with some missing. The sample lists around 97,000 clones; 70% to 85% were seen once. Sequences were obtained from peripheral blood. These receptors all come from a man between 65 and 85 years old with acute or convalescent COVID-19.

This chain joins TRBV2 and TRBJ1-4; TRBD1 matches at 8 bases. Unmatched junction bases numbered 16, after V lost 11 bases and J lost 11 bases. Per the germline V gene, CDR1 is SNHLY and CDR2 is FYNNEI. The CDR3 contains 14 residues. In DNA, the CDR3 is TGTGCCGGCACTCTGGACAGGGCCGGTTGGAAACTGTTTTTT. Amino acid sequence: CAGTLDRAGWKLFF.

The count of this clone is one. V and J are TRBV28 and TRBJ2-1; TRBD2 might be the D (6 bases). Germline V gene data show CDR1 as MDHEN and CDR2 as SYDVKM. CDR3 length: 16 residues. Between the trimmed V and J ends, which lost 4 bases and 1 base, there was a span of 14 bases. The CDR3 DNA reads as TGTGCCAGCAGTTCCCACGTTGGGGGGTCCTACAATGAGCAGTTCTTC. Translation: CASSSHVGGSYNEQFF.

This chain links TRBV11-3 with TRBJ1-1; no clear D gene. This CDR3 has 14 amino acids. The ends were cut back, 1 base at V and 5 bases at J, with 11 bases in the middle. The germline V gene encodes CDR1 SGHNT and CDR2 YENEEA. In nucleotides, the CDR3 is TGTGCCAGCAGCTTAGCCGCGGCGGGGACTGAAGCTTTCTTT. Its protein is CASSLAAAGTEAFF. Filled out from reference TRBV11-3 and TRBJ1-1, the complete variable domain reads EAGVVQSPRYKIIEKKQPVAFWCNPISGHNTLYWYLQNLGQGPELLIRYENEEAVDDSQLPKDRFSAERLKGVDSTLKIQPAELGDSAVYLCASSLAAAGTEAFFGQGTRLTVV.

CDR3 residues: CASSLSLGGARETQYF. The DNA for the CDR3 is TGTGCCAGCAGTTTATCCCTCGGGGGGGCGCGAGAGACCCAGTACTTC. This chain joins TRBV28 and TRBJ2-5; 8 bases map to TRBD2. The V and J ends lost 1 base and 4 bases, in that order; junction bases with no gene match: 8. CDR1 is MDHEN and CDR2 is SYDVKM in the germline V gene. This CDR3 has 16 amino acids.

DNA for the CDR3: TGTGCCAGCAGTTACACTAGCGGCCTCTACAATGAGCAGTTCTTC. Its translation is CASSYTSGLYNEQFF. This chain links TRBV6-2 or TRBV6-3 with TRBJ2-1, with 8 bases identical to TRBD2. The CDR3 has 15 residues. The germline V gene has CDR1 MNHEY and CDR2 SVGEGT. J gave up 3 bases and V 2 bases, and 3 bases lay outside the gene matches.